Each of the 18 T cell receptor beta chains below was sequenced from the same sample in a study of T cells after yellow fever vaccination. TCRdb re-called the 5' RACE reads through MiXCR, storing one row per CDR3 protein. The table lists 500,000 to 650,000 distinct CDR3 sequences, 17% of them singletons. The source material was PBMCs, sampled 5 days after the first yellow fever vaccination. These receptors were taken from a man in his late teens or twenties who received the YFV17D yellow fever vaccine.

The chain has TRBV11-2 and TRBJ1-5, with 7 bases lining up with TRBD1. This CDR3 contains 15 residues. From germline, CDR1 is SGHAT and CDR2 FQNNGV. After removal of 5 bases from V and 4 bases from J, the junction contained 8 bases not matched to a gene. The CDR3: CASSRSGTVNQPQHF. The CDR3 coding sequence is TGTGCCAGCAGCAGAAGCGGGACAGTTAATCAGCCCCAGCATTTT.

This clonotype was found a few times. The chain uses TRBV29-1 and TRBJ2-3; D is perhaps TRBD1 or TRBD2 (6 bases each). The CDR3 has 14 amino acids. V was cut by 7 bases and J by 0 bases, with 14 bases left in between. Germline V CDR1 and CDR2: SQVTM, ANQGSEA. CDR3 DNA sequence: TGCAGCGCCACATGGGGGGCCAGCACAGATACGCAGTATTTT. Protein sequence: CSATWGASTDTQYF.

Details on this clonotype: One end of the junction varies from germline; a read error may be responsible. The V call is TRBV24-1, the J call TRBJ2-1, with 9 bases that match TRBD1. Germline CDR1 is KGHDR and CDR2 is SFDVKD. This CDR3 is 14 amino acids long. CDR3 sequence reads: CATSGQGPYNEQFF. Written as DNA, the CDR3 is TGTGCCACAAGTGGACAGGGGCCTTACAATGAGCAGTTCTTC.

This clonotype came up a few times. The V call is TRBV6-1, the J call TRBJ2-7; D may match TRBD1 or TRBD2 (7 bases each). This CDR3 spans 15 amino acids. V was clipped by 5 bases and J by 0 bases, with 14 bases between them. CDR1 MNHNS and CDR2 SASEGT come from the germline V gene. The CDR3 here is CASSRGGTDSYEQYF. DNA of the CDR3: TGTGCCAGCAGTAGGGGGGGGACAGACTCCTACGAGCAGTACTTC.

This clonotype was found a few times. The chain combines TRBV5-6 with TRBJ1-2, with D tentatively TRBD1 (6 bases). Trimming took off 2 bases at V and 2 bases at J, with 13 bases between the two ends. CDR1 is SGHDT, CDR2 YYEEEE, per germline. This CDR3 region has 15 residues. The CDR3 protein is CASSFRGKSNYGYTF. The DNA for the CDR3 is TGTGCCAGCAGCTTTAGGGGGAAGTCGAACTATGGCTACACCTTC.

This clonotype occurred a few times. This chain joins TRBV6-1 and TRBJ1-6; perhaps TRBD1 as D (6 bases). The CDR3 is 14 amino acids. Germline V gives CDR1 MNHNS, CDR2 SASEGT. Trimming stripped 6 bases from V and 7 bases from J, with 13 bases between. In nucleotides, the CDR3 is TGTGCCAGCAGCCGTGGACAGACGAATTCACCCCTCCACTTT. Translating it yields CASSRGQTNSPLHF.

The rearrangement joins TRBV4-1 to TRBJ2-7; 7 bases align to TRBD2. The trim removed 0 bases at V and 3 bases at J, leaving 2 bases unmatched. Germline V CDR1 and CDR2: MGHRA, YSYEKL. This CDR3 region has 14 residues. The CDR3 loop reads CASSQEKRGYEQYF. The CDR3 nucleotides read TGCGCCAGCAGCCAAGAAAAGCGGGGCTACGAGCAGTACTTC.

The J gene is TRBJ2-4, the V gene TRBV28; D not resolved. Germline V gene lookup returns CDR1 MDHEN and CDR2 SYDVKM. Trimming pared 7 bases from V and 0 bases from J, leaving 10 bases between. There are 14 residues in the CDR3. CDR3 bases: TGTGCCAGCACCCTCCCGGGAGCCAAAAACATTCAGTACTTC. Residues: CASTLPGAKNIQYF.

This clonotype has more than one count but fewer than ten. The chain uses TRBV7-3 and TRBJ2-1; TRBD1 is a possible D gene (6 bases). Trimming shortened V by 1 base and J by 10 bases, and 14 bases separated the two germline ends. This CDR3 region has 14 residues. From germline, CDR1 is SGHTA and CDR2 FQGTGA. For the CDR3, the DNA is TGTGCCAGCAGCTTAAGGGGGCGCAGCCCCGAGCAGTTCTTC. Protein sequence: CASSLRGRSPEQFF.

This clonotype was observed many times. V usage is TRBV2 and J usage is TRBJ2-1; 9 bases align to TRBD1. The CDR3 has 15 amino acids. V gave up 6 bases and J gave up 5 bases; unmatched junction bases: 8. CDR1 and CDR2 from the germline V gene are SNHLY and FYNNEI. CDR3 nucleotides: TGTGCCAGCAGACCCCGGGACAGGGCACACAATGAGCAGTTCTTC. This gives the protein CASRPRDRAHNEQFF.

The chain joins TRBV21-1 to TRBJ2-3. TRBV21-1 has pseudogene status. This CDR3 has 12 amino acids. In DNA form, the CDR3 reads TGTGCCAGCAGCCTTCTTTGGGATACGCAGTATTTT. This encodes CASSLLWDTQYF.

In its sample, this clonotype was seen a few times. This chain connects TRBV11-3 to TRBJ2-1, with D perhaps matching TRBD1 (7 bases). CDR1 and CDR2 from the germline V gene are SGHNT and YENEEA. The CDR3 loop spans 17 amino acids. The germline V and J ends were trimmed by 5 bases and 9 bases, with 26 bases remaining between them. The CDR3 reads CASSPRGSRGDVGEQFF. In nucleotides, the CDR3 is TGTGCCAGCAGCCCACGAGGCTCCAGGGGGGATGTAGGTGAGCAGTTCTTC.

This clonotype showed up just a few times. The V and J genes are TRBV20-1 and TRBJ2-5, with D perhaps assigned TRBD1 or TRBD2 (6 bases each). V lost 3 bases and J 0 bases, leaving 11 bases between the germline ends. Germline CDR1 reads DFQATT; CDR2 reads SNEGSKA (reference sequence). The CDR3 covers 14 residues. The CDR3 DNA sequence: TGCAGTGCTAGTTCCCGGGGGCACCAAGAGACCCAGTACTTC. Translating gives CSASSRGHQETQYF.

This chain links TRBV10-3 with TRBJ2-2, with D perhaps assigned TRBD1 or TRBD2 (5 bases each). CDR1 is ENHRY and CDR2 is SYGVKD in the germline V gene. Trimming removed 2 bases at V and 7 bases at J, with 11 bases between. This CDR3 has 14 residues. CDR3 coding DNA: TGTGCCATCAGTGAGCCTACGGGGCACGGGGAGCTGTTTTTT. Protein sequence: CAISEPTGHGELFF.

V gene TRBV5-1 combines with J gene TRBJ2-3; no reliable D call. The length of the CDR3 is 15 residues. CDR1 SGHRS and CDR2 YFSETQ come from the germline V gene. The V end lost 3 bases, the J end lost 3 bases, and 14 bases lay between the germline ends. CDR3 sequence: CASSWAPAGTDTQYF. CDR3 DNA sequence: TGCGCCAGCAGCTGGGCCCCAGCCGGAACAGATACGCAGTATTTT.

This clonotype has only a few counts. The chain couples TRBV12-3 or TRBV12-4 to TRBJ2-1; TRBD1 might be the D (5 bases). This CDR3 region has 14 residues. V was pared by 5 bases and J by 4 bases, with 12 bases between. The CDR3 DNA reads as TGTGCCAGCAGTGGACACCTACTATACAATGAGCAGTTCTTC. Protein: CASSGHLLYNEQFF.

This clonotype appeared a few times. V usage is TRBV7-8 and J usage is TRBJ1-5; possibly TRBD1 for D (5 bases). Per the germline V gene, CDR1 is SGHVS and CDR2 is FQNEAQ. CDR3 size: 17 residues. Deletions cut 1 base from V and 2 bases from J, with 15 bases between. CDR3 in amino acids: CASSLVGDSRRNQPQHF. The CDR3 bases are TGTGCCAGCAGCTTAGTTGGGGACTCCAGACGCAATCAGCCCCAGCATTTT.

The gene calls are TRBV12-3 or TRBV12-4 and TRBJ1-4; 9 positions match TRBD1. CDR3 length equals 15 residues. J gave up 7 bases and V 5 bases, and 8 bases lay outside the gene matches. The CDR3 nucleotides are TGTGCCAGCAGTCCCTGGACAGGGGTTAGTGAAAAACTGTTTTTT. This codes for CASSPWTGVSEKLFF.